This record looks at one T cell receptor beta chain sequence and its context. The antigen is undetermined. This record belongs to a study of graft-versus-host responses after intestinal transplantation. Study in general: Recipients received multivisceral, liver-intestinal, or isolated intestinal transplants. The study gave all recipients anti-thymocyte globulin induction, then tacrolimus and steroids for two to three years.

Study-level results: There were GvH clones found in recipient marrow, and some of them appeared first in ileum or blood.

Only in-frame clones appear in the TCRdb table, and some are missing; sequencing was by immunoSEQ multiplex PCR. Counted here are approximately 19,000 clones, 75% to 95% occurring once; the ten biggest clones make up 1.5% to 2.5%. The sequence derives from a human patient who received an intestinal transplant, so some T cells may come from the graft donor. The material was PBMCs, obtained approximately 370 days after transplant.

CDR3 protein: CASSESPSNTEAFF. CDR3 sequence (DNA): TGTGCCAGCAGTGAAAGCCCCTCGAACACTGAAGCTTTCTTT. V is TRBV6-4 and J is TRBJ1-1; D not certain. The CDR3 contains 14 residues. V shed 3 bases and J shed 1 base, with 9 bases lying between them. Germline CDR1 MRHNA, CDR2 SNTAGT.